Given below is one T cell receptor beta chain in context. Its antigen is not identified. These data belong to a study of T cell responses to AZD1222 COVID-19 vaccine. General study results and limits: Baseline seropositivity occurred in only six AZD1222 recipients. Spike-specific TCR breadth and depth went up after people got two AZD1222 doses. Mostly white British, mostly female donors; authors suggested clonal diversity may be underestimated. Spike as a whole was targeted by vaccine-associated CD4 TCRs, dominant at 160-218 and 743-854.

The CDR3 has 15 residues. CDR1 and CDR2 (germline): SGHRS, YFSETQ. V was clipped by 0 bases and J by 3 bases; unmatched bases: 4. The table came from immunoSEQ multiplex PCR; TCRdb's copy has only in-frame clones and leaves some out. This sample has just over 150,000 clones, with about nine tenths found just once. The rearrangement joins TRBV5-1 to TRBJ1-1; 8 nucleotides line up with TRBD1. The sample in question was peripheral blood, obtained after recovery from COVID-19. This TCR derives from an adult who had recovered from COVID-19. CDR3 nucleotides: TGCGCCAGCAGCTTGGGGACAGGGTCGGACACTGAAGCTTTCTTT. Its protein product is CASSLGTGSDTEAFF.